This TCR beta chain emerged from a study of T cells after yellow fever vaccination. Trimming left V 2 bases short and J 4 bases short, with 12 bases between. The CDR3 is 14 residues long. Germline CDR1 SGDLS, CDR2 YYNGEE. TCRdb redid the calling of the 5' RACE reads with MiXCR, one entry per CDR3 protein. Of hundreds of thousands of distinct CDR3 sequences listed, about 4% are singletons. Sequencing was performed on PBMCs, taken 5 days after the yellow fever booster vaccination. The TCR comes from a man aged 18 to 30 who received the YFV17D yellow fever vaccine. This chain uses TRBV9 with TRBJ2-5; D might be TRBD1 (6 bases). The CDR3 sequence: CASSVGAGRETQYF. CDR3 DNA: TGTGCCAGCAGCGTGGGGGCGGGTAGAGAGACCCAGTACTTC. Looking up the rest from reference TRBV9 and TRBJ2-5 gives the full variable domain: DSGVTQTPKHLITATGQRVTLRCSPRSGDLSVYWYQQSLDQGLQFLIQYYNGEERAKGNILERFSAQQFPDLHSELNLSSLELGDSALYFCASSVGAGRETQYFGPGTRLLVL.